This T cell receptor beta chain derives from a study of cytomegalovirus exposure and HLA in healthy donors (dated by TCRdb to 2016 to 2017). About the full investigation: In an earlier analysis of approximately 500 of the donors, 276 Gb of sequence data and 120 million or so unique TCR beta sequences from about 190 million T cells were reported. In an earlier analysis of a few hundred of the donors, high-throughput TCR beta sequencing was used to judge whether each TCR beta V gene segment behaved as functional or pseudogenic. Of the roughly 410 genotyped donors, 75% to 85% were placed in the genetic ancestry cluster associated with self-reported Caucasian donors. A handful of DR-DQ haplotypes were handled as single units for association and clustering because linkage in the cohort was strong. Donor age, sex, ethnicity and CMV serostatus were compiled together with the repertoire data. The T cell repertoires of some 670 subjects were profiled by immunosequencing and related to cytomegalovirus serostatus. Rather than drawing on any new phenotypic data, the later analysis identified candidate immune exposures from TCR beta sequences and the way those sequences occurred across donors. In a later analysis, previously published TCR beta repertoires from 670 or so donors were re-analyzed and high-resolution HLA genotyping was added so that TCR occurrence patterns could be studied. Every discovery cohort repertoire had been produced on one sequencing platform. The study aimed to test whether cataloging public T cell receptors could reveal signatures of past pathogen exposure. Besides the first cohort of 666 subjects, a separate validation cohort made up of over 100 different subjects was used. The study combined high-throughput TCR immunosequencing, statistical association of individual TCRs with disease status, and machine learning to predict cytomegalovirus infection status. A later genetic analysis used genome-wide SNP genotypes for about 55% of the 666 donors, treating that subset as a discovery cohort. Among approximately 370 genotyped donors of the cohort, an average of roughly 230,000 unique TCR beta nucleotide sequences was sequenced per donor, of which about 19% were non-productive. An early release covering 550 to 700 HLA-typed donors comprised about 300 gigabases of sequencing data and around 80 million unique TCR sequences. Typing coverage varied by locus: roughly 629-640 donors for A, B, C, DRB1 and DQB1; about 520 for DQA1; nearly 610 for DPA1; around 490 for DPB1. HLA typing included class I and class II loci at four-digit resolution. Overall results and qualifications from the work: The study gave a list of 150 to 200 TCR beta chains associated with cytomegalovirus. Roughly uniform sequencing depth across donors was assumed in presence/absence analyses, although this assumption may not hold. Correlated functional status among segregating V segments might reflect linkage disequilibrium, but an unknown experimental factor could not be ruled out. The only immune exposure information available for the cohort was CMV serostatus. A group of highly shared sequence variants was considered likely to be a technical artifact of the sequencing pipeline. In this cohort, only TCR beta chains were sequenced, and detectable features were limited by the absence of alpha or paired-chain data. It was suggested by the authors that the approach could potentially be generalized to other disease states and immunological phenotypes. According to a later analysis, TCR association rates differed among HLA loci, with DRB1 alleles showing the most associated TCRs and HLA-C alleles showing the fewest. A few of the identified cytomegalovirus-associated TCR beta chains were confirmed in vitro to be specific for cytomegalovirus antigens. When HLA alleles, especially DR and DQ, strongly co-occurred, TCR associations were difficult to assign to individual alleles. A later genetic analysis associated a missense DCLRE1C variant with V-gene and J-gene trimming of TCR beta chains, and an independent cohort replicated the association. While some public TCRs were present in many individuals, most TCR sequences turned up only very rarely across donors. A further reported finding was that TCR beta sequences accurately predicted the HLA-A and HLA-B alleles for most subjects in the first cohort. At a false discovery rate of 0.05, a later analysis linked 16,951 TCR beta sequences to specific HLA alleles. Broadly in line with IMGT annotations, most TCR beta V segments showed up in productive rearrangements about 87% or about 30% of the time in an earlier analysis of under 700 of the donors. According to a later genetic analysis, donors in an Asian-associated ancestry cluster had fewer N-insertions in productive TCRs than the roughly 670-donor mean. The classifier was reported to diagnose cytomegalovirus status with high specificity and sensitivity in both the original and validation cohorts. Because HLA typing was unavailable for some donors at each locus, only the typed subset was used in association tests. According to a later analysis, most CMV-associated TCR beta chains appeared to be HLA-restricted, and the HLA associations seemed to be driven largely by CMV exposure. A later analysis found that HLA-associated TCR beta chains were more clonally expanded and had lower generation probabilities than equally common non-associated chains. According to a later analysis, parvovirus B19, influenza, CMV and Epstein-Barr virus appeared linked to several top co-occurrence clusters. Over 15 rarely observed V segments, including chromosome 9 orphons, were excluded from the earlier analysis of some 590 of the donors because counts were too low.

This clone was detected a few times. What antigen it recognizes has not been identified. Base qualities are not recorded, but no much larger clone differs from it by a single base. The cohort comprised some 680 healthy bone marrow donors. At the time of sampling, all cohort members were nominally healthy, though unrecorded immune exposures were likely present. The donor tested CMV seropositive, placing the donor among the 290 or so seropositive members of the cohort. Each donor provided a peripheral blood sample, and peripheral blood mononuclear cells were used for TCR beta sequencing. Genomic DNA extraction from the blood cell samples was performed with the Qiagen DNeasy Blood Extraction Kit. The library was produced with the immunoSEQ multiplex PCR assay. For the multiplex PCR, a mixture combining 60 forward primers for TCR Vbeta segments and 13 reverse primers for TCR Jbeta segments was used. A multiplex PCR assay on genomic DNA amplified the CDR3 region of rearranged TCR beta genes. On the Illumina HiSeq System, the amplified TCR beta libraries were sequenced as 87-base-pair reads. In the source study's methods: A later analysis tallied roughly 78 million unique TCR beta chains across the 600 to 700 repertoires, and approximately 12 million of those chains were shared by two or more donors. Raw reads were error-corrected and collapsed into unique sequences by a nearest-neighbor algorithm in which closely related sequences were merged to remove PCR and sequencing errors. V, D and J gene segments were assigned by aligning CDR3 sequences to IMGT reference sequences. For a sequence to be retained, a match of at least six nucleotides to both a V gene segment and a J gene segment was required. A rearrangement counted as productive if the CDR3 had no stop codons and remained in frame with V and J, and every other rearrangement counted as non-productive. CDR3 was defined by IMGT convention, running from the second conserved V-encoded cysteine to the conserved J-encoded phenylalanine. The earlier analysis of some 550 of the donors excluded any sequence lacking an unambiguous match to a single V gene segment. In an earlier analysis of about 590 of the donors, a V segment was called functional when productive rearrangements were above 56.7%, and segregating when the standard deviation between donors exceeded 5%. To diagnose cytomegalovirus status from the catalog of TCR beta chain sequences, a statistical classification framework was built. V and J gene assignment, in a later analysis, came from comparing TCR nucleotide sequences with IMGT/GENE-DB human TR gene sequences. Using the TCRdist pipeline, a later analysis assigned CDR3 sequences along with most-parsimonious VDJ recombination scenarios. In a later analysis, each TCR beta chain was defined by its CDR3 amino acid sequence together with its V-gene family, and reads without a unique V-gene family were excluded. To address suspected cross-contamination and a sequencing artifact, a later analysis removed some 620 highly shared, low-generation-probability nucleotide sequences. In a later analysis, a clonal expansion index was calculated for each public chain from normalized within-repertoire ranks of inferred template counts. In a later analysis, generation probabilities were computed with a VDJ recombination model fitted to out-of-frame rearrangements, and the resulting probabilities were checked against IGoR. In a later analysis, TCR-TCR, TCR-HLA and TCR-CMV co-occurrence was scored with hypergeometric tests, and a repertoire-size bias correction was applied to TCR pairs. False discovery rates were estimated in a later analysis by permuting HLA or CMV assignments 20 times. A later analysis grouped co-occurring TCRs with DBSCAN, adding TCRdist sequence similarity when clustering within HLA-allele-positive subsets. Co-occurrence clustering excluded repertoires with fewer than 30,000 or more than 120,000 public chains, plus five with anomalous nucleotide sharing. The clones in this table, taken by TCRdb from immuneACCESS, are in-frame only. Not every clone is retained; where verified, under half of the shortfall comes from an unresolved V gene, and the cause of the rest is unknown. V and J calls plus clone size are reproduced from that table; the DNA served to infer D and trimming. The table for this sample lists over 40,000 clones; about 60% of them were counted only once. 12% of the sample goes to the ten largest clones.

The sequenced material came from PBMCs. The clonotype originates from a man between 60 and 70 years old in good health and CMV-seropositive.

The CDR3: CASSPGVEGGPYATNEKLFF. The nucleotide sequence reads as follows: TGTGCCAGCTCACCTGGGGTGGAGGGGGGGCCCTATGCAACTAATGAAAAACTGTTTTTT. The rearrangement joined TRBV18 to TRBJ1-4; a tentative D call is TRBD1 (6 bases match). The junction shows trimming of 3 bases on V and 0 bases on J, plus 23 bases between the germline ends. The CDR3 starts with the cysteine, ends with the phenylalanine, and has 20 residues. CDR3 DNA only is kept here, 60 bases in frame from base 1. Via the germline V gene, CDR1 is KGHSH and CDR2 LQKENI.